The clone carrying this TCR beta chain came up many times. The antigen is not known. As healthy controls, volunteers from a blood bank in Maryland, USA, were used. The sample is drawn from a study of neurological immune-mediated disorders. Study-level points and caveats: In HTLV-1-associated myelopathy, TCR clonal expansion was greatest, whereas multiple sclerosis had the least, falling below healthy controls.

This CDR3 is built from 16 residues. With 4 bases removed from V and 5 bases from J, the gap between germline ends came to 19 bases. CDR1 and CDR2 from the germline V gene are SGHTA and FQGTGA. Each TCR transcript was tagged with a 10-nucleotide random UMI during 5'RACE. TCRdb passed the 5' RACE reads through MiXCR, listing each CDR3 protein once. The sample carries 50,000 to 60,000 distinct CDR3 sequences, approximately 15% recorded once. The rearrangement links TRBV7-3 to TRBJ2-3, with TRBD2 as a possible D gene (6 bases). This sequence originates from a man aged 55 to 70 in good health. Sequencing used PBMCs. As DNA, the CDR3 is TGTGCCAGCAGCTGGGCCCCCTCCGGACTAAGAGATACGCAGTATTTT. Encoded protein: CASSWAPSGLRDTQYF.